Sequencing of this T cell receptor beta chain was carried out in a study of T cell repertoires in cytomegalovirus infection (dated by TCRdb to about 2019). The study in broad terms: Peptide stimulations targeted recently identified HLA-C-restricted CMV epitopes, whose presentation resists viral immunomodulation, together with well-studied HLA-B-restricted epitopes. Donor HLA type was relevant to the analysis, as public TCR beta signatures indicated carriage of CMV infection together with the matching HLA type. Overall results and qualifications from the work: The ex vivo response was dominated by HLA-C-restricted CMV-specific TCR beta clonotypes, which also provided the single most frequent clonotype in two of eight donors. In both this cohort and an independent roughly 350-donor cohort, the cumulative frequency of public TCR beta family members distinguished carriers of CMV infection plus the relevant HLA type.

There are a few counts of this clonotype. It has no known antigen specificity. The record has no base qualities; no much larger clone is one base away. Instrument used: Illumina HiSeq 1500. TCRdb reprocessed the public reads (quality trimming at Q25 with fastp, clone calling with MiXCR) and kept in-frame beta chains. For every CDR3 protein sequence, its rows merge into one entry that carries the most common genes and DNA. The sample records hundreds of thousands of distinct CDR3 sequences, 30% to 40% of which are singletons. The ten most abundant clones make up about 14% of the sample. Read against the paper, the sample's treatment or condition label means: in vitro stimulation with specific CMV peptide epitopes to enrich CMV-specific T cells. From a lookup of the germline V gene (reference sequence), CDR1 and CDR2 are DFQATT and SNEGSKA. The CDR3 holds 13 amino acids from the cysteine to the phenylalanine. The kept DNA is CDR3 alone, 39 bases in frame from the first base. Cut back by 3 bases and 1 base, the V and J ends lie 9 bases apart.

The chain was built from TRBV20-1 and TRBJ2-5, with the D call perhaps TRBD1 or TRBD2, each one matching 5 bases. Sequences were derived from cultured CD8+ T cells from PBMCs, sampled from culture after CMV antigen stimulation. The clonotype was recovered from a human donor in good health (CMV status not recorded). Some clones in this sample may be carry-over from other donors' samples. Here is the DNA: TGCAGTGCTAGGGCCGGGGCCCAAGAGACCCAGTACTTC. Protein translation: CSARAGAQETQYF.